This is a list of T cell receptor beta chains from one sample in a study of Tregs in tolerant kidney transplant recipients. Sequenced by immunoSEQ multiplex PCR; TCRdb stores in-frame clones only, minus some. Of 200,000 to 300,000 clones in the sample, around 81% were seen once. The material sequenced was CD4+ T cells from blood. Receptors originate from a human donor in good health. CDR3s include the opening cysteine and the closing phenylalanine or tryptophan. A D gene is named only where the DNA matches it firmly. Clone size is stated in some rows and not others, as once, few, many or a class when expanded.

TRBD2 | TRBJ2-1 | TRBV11-2 | . | TGTGCCAGCAGCTTACGGACTAGCGGGTTCTACAATGAGCAGTTCTTC | CASSLRTSGFYNEQFF
TRBD2 | TRBJ2-1 | TRBV5-1 | . | TGCGCCAGCAGCATTAGCGGGAGTACGTCGTACAATGAGCAGTTCTTC | CASSISGSTSYNEQFF
. | TRBJ2-2 | TRBV5-6 | . | TGTGCCAGCAGCCGAGGACTTAACGCCGGGGAGCTGTTTTTT | CASSRGLNAGELFF
. | TRBJ1-1 | TRBV2 | . | TGTGCCAGCAAACAGGGCTCGGGGGGGACTGAAGCTTTCTTT | CASKQGSGGTEAFF
. | TRBJ2-7 | TRBV19 | . | TGTGCCAGTAGACTCGCCGCGGCATCAGTCTACGAGCAGTACTTC | CASRLAAASVYEQYF
TRBD2 | TRBJ2-3 | TRBV9 | once | TGTGCCAGCAGCGCCAGCGGGGGGGCCGATACGCAGTATTTT | CASSASGGADTQYF
. | TRBJ1-6 | TRBV7-9 | once | TGTGCCAGCAGCTTCCGGGACATAAATTCACCCCTCCACTTT | CASSFRDINSPLHF
. | TRBJ2-7 | TRBV18 | . | TGTGCCAGCTCACCAAGTCCGGGAGACTCCTACGAGCAGTACTTC | CASSPSPGDSYEQYF
. | TRBJ1-5 | TRBV21-1 | . | TGTGCCAGCAGCCCCCGCCCTTCCACGGGAACTTTTCAGCCCCAGCATTTT | CASSPRPSTGTFQPQHF
TRBD1 | TRBJ1-2 | TRBV10-3 | . | TGTGCCATCAGTGACGCCACCCGGACAGGAGATGCCTATGGCTACACCTTC | CAISDATRTGDAYGYTF
. | TRBJ1-1 | TRBV15 | . | TGTGCCACCAGCAGAGTAGAGAACACTGAAGCTTTCTTT | CATSRVENTEAFF
. | TRBJ1-1 | TRBV7-8 | . | TGTGCCAGCAGCTTAGAGGTACGGGTGGGGAACACTGAAGCTTTCTTT | CASSLEVRVGNTEAFF
. | TRBJ1-5 | TRBV2 | once | TGTGCCAGCAGTGAAAATCAGCCCCAGCATTTT | CASSENQPQHF